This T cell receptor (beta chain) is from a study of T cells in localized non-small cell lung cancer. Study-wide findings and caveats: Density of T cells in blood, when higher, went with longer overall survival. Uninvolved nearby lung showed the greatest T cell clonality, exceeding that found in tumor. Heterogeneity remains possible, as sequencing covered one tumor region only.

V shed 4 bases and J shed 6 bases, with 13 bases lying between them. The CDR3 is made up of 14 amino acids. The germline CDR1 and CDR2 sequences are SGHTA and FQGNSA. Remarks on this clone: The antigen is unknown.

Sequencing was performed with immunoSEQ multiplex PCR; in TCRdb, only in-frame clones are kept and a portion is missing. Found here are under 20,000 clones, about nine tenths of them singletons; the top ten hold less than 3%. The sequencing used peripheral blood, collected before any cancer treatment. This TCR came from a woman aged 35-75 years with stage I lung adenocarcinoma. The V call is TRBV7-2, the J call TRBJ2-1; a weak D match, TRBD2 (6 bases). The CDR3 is CASSSTGTSNEQFF. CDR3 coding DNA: TGTGCCAGCAGCTCAACCGGGACTTCCAATGAGCAGTTCTTC.